This is a list of T cell receptor beta chains from one sample in a study of OX40 agonist ivuxolimab in advanced cancers. Repertoires were generated with immunoSEQ multiplex PCR, while TCRdb's copy carries only in-frame clones and drops some. The sample carries 60,000 or so clones, roughly 88% recorded once. The sequenced sample was CD4+ or CD8+ T cells sorted from blood, obtained in a trial of the OX40 agonist ivuxolimab. Receptors were obtained from an adult with an advanced solid tumor such as melanoma, head and neck, liver or kidney cancer. Both conserved end residues are part of each CDR3. A D gene is named only where the DNA matches it firmly. Clone size is not always given. Where it is, it says once, few, many or a class for expanded clones.

d_call,cdr3_length,clone_size,j_call,v_call,cdr3_nt,cdr3_aa
.,15,.,TRBJ2-6,TRBV15,TGTGCCACCGGCGCGGCCTTAAGCGGGGCCAACGTCCTGACTTTC,CATGAALSGANVLTF
.,14,.,TRBJ1-1,TRBV11-1,TGTGCCAGCAGCTTAGGGGTGCAGGACACTGAAGCTTTCTTT,CASSLGVQDTEAFF
TRBD2,19,.,TRBJ2-3,TRBV11-1,TGTGCCAGCAGCTCCACCACTAGCGGGGGCCACGATAGCACAGATACGCAGTATTTT,CASSSTTSGGHDSTDTQYF
.,14,.,TRBJ2-7,TRBV10-3,TGTGCCATCAGTGATGTGTCTTTAAACTACGAGCAGTACTTC,CAISDVSLNYEQYF
.,12,.,TRBJ2-5,TRBV15,TGTGCCACCAGCAGAGCAGGGGAGACCCAGTACTTC,CATSRAGETQYF
.,12,.,TRBJ1-1,TRBV2,TGTGCCAGCACCTACATGAACACTGAAGCTTTCTTT,CASTYMNTEAFF
.,12,.,TRBJ1-2,TRBV6-5,TGTGCCAGCAGCGTCGGGAACTATGGCTACACCTTC,CASSVGNYGYTF
TRBD2,16,.,TRBJ2-5,TRBV11-2,TGTGCCAGCAGCTTAAGGCGGGGGGGACAGCAAGAGACCCAGTACTTC,CASSLRRGGQQETQYF
TRBD1,16,.,TRBJ2-7,TRBV4-1,TGCGCCAGCAGCCAAAGTCCCGGACAGGGACTCTACGAGCAGTACTTC,CASSQSPGQGLYEQYF
.,12,.,TRBJ2-3,TRBV6-5,TGTGCCAGCAGTTACGACACTCATACGCAGTATTTT,CASSYDTHTQYF
TRBD2,18,.,TRBJ2-3,TRBV5-1,TGCGCCAGCAGCTTGGTTGCTAGCGGGGGAGCGGGCACAGATACGCAGTATTTT,CASSLVASGGAGTDTQYF
.,13,.,TRBJ1-5,TRBV30,TGTGCCTGGGAGTCAGGGAGCAATCAGCCCCAGCATTTT,CAWESGSNQPQHF
.,15,.,TRBJ2-2,TRBV27,TGTGCCAGCAGTTTATCGTCCGGCGGTCCCGGGGAGCTGTTTTTT,CASSLSSGGPGELFF
TRBD1,15,few,TRBJ1-1,TRBV19,TGTGCCAGTATTCCAGGGACAGGGGGTTACACTGAAGCTTTCTTT,CASIPGTGGYTEAFF
TRBD2,19,once,TRBJ2-2,TRBV10-1,TGCGCCAGCAGTGAGTTTAGACTAGCGCGGTCGGACCGGGACCGGGAGCTGTTTTTT,CASSEFRLARSDRDRELFF
.,16,once,TRBJ2-7,TRBV12-1,TGTGCCAGCAGTTCCGGGACTAGCGGGAGCTCCTACGAGCAGTACTTC,CASSSGTSGSSYEQYF
.,12,.,TRBJ1-4,TRBV2,TGTGCCAGCAGCCTAGCTGGAGAAAAACTGTTTTTT,CASSLAGEKLFF
.,13,.,TRBJ1-2,TRBV5-5,TGTGCCAGCAGACAGGGCGGGGACTATGGCTACACCTTC,CASRQGGDYGYTF
TRBD1,16,.,TRBJ1-1,TRBV9,TGTGCCAGCAGCCCGGGACAGCAGGGTATGAACACTGAAGCTTTCTTT,CASSPGQQGMNTEAFF
TRBD1,17,.,TRBJ1-5,TRBV28,TGTGCCAGCATCACCTTTACCGGGACAGGGGGCCAGCAGCCCCAGCATTTT,CASITFTGTGGQQPQHF
.,14,.,TRBJ2-5,TRBV5-1,TGCGCCAGCAGCTTGGCTAGGGGCGCAGAGACCCAGTACTTC,CASSLARGAETQYF
.,14,.,TRBJ1-1,TRBV19,TGTGCCAGTAACCTAGGAAGCCATAACACTGAAGCTTTCTTT,CASNLGSHNTEAFF
.,13,.,TRBJ2-5,TRBV10-1,TGCGCCAGCAGTGAAGGGACGGGAGAGACCCAGTACTTC,CASSEGTGETQYF
.,14,.,TRBJ2-7,TRBV6-5,TGTGCCAGCAGTTCGAGGGCAGGCGTCTACGAGCAGTACTTC,CASSSRAGVYEQYF